The source of this T cell receptor (beta chain) is a study of siplizumab effects on memory and regulatory T cells. The germline gives CDR1 SGHAT, CDR2 FQNNGV. This CDR3 is 12 amino acids long. Trimming took 6 bases from V and 4 from J, leaving 9 bases between them. Data came from immunoSEQ multiplex PCR; TCRdb stores just in-frame clones and leaves some out. Here the sample spans more than 60,000 clones, roughly 93% being singletons. What was sequenced was CD8+ T cells sorted from blood. This receptor was obtained from a human donor in good health. The chain uses TRBV11-2 and TRBJ1-2; D gene uncertain. CDR3 nucleotides: TGTGCCAGCAGGTCGGGGAGCTATGGCTACACCTTC. Its translation: CASRSGSYGYTF.